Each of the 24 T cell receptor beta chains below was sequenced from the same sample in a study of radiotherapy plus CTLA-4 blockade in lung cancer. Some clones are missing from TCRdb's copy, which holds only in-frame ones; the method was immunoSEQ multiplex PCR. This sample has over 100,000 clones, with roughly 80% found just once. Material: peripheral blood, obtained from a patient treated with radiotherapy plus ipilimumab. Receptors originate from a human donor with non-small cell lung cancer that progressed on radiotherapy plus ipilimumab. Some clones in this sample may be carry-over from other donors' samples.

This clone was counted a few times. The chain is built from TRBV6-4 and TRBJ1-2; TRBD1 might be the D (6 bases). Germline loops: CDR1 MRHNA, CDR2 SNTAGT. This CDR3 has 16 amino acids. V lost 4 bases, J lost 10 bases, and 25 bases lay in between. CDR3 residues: CASSGPAGGRRTDYTF. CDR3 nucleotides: TGTGCCAGCAGTGGACCCGCGGGGGGCCGACGAACGGACTACACCTTC.

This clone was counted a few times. CDR3 in DNA: TGTGCCAGCAGCCGAAGGGGGTACGATCAGCCCCAGCATTTT. Protein: CASSRRGYDQPQHF. The chain joins TRBV6-5 to TRBJ1-5; weak D call: TRBD1 (6 bases). Trimming stripped 6 bases from V and 5 bases from J, with 14 bases between. The CDR3 spans 14 residues. CDR1 is MNHEY, CDR2 SVGAGI, per germline.

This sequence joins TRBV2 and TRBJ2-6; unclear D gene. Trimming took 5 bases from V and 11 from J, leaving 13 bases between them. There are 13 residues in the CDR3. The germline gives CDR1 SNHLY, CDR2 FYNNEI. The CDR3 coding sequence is TGTGCCAGCAGTCGAAACGGCGTGTACGTCCTGACTTTC. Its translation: CASSRNGVYVLTF.

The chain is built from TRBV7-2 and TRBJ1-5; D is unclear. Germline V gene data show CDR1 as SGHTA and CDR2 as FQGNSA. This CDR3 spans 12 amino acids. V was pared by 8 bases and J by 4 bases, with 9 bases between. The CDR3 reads CASAQENQPQHF. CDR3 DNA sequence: TGTGCCAGCGCTCAGGAAAATCAGCCCCAGCATTTT.

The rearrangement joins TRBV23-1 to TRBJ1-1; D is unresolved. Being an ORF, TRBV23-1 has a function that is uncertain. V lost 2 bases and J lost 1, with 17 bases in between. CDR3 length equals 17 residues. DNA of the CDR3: TGCGCCAGCAGTCAACGGAAGGCGGGAGGCGAGAACACTGAAGCTTTCTTT. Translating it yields CASSQRKAGGENTEAFF.

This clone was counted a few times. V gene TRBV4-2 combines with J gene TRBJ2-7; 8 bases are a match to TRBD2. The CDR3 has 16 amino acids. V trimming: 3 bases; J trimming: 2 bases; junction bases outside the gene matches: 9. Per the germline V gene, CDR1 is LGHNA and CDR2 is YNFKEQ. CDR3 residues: CASSQMDSGDPYEQYF. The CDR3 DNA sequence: TGTGCCAGCAGCCAGATGGATAGCGGGGACCCCTACGAGCAGTACTTC.

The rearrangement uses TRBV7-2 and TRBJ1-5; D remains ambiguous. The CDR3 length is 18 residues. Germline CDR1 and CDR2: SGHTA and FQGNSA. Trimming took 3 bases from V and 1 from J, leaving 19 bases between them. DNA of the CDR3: TGTGCCAGCAGCTTTCCGGCTGGAAGTGCGGGGAGCAATCAGCCCCAGCATTTT. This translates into CASSFPAGSAGSNQPQHF.

The CDR3 nucleotides are TGTGCCAGCCGGGACAGGAACTACAATGAGCAGTTCTTC. Its translation: CASRDRNYNEQFF. The chain uses TRBV28 and TRBJ2-1, with 8 bases that match TRBD1. CDR1 MDHEN and CDR2 SYDVKM come from the germline V gene. V shed 8 bases, J shed 3 bases, and the junction held 3 bases outside the gene matches. The length of the CDR3 is 13 residues.

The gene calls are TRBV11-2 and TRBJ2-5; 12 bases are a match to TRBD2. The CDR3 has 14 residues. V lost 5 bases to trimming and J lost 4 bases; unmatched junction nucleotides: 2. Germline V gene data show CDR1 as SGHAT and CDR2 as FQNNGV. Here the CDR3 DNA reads TGTGCCAGCAGCCAGACTAGCGGGAGAGAGACCCAGTACTTC. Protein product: CASSQTSGRETQYF.

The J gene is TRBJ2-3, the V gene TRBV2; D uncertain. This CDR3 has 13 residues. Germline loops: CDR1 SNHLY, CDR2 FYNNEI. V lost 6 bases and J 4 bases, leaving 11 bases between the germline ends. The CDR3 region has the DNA TGTGCCAGCAGAAAAAAAGTAGCAGATACGCAGTATTTT. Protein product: CASRKKVADTQYF.

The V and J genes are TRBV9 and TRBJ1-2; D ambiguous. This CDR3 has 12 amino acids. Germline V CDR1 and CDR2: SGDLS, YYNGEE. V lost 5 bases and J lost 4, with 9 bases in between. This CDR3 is CASSGESYGYTF. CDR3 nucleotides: TGTGCCAGCAGTGGCGAAAGCTATGGCTACACCTTC.

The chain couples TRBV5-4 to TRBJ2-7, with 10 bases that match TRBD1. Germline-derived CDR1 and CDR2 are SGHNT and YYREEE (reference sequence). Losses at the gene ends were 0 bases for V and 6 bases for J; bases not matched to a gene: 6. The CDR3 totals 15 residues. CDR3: CASSLGQGARGEQYF. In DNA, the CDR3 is TGTGCCAGCAGCTTGGGACAGGGGGCCCGGGGCGAGCAGTACTTC.

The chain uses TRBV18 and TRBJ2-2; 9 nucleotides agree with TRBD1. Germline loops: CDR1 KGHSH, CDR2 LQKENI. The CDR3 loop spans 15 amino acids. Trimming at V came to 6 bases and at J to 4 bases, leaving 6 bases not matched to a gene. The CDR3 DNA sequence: TGTGCCAGCTCTTCCGGGACAGGGATCACCGGGGAGCTGTTTTTT. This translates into CASSSGTGITGELFF.

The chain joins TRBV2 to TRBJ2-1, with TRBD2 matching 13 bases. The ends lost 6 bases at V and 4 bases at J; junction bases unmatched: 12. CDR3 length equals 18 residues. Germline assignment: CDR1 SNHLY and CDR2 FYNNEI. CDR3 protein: CASRTGTSGVFPYNEQFF. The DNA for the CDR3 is TGTGCCAGCAGGACCGGGACTAGCGGGGTCTTCCCGTACAATGAGCAGTTCTTC.

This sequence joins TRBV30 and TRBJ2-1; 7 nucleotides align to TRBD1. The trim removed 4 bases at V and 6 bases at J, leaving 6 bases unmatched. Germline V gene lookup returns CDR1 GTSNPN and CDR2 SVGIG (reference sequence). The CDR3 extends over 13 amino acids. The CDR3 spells CAWTPGTVNEQFF. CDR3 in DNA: TGTGCCTGGACCCCTGGGACAGTCAATGAGCAGTTCTTC.

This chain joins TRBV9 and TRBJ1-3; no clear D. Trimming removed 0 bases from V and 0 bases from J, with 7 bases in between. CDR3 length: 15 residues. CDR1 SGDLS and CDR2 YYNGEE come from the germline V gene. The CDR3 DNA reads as TGTGCCAGCAGCGTAGATCACAGCTCTGGAAACACCATATATTTT. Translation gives CASSVDHSSGNTIYF.

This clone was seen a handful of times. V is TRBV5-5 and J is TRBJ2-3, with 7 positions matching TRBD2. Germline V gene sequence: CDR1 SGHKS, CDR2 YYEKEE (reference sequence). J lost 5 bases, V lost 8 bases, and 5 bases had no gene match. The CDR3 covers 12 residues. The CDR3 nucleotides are TGTGCCAGTGGACTAGTTGGAGATACGCAGTATTTT. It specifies CASGLVGDTQYF.

DNA of the CDR3: TGTGCCAGCAGTTTATTCCAGGGGGCTAATGAAAAACTGTTTTTT. It translates to CASSLFQGANEKLFF. The rearrangement links TRBV27 to TRBJ1-4, with 7 bases that match TRBD1. V was pared by 1 base and J by 3 bases, with 2 bases of the junction left unmatched. Germline V gives CDR1 MNHEY, CDR2 SMNVEV (reference sequence). This CDR3 has 15 amino acids.

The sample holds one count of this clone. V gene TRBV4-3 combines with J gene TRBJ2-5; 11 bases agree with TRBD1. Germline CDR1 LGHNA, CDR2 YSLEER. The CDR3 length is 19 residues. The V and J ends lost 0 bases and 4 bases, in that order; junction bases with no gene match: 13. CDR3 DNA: TGCGCCAGCAGCCAAGAACCCCACCTCCGGGACAGGGGGAGAGAGACCCAGTACTTC. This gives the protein CASSQEPHLRDRGRETQYF.

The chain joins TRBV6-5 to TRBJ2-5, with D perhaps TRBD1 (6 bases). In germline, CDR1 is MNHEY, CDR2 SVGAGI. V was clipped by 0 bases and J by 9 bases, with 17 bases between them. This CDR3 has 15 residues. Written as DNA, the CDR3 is TGTGCCAGCAGTTACTCGAGAGGGACAACTGGGGCCCAGTACTTC. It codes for CASSYSRGTTGAQYF.

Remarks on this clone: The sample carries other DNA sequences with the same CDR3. The CDR3 nucleotides read TGTGCCAGCAGCCAAGATCAAACGGAGAACACTGAAGCTTTCTTT. It specifies CASSQDQTENTEAFF. V usage is TRBV4-2 and J usage is TRBJ1-1; D is unresolved. This CDR3 region has 15 residues. V gave up 0 bases and J gave up 1 base, with 9 bases separating them. Looked up from germline, CDR1 is LGHNA and CDR2 is YNFKEQ.

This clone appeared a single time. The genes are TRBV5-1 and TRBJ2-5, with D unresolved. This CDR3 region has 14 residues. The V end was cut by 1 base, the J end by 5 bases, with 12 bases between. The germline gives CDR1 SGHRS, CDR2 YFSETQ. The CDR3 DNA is TGCGCCAGCAGCTTGTTTGGGGTCTCGGAGACCCAGTACTTC. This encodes CASSLFGVSETQYF.

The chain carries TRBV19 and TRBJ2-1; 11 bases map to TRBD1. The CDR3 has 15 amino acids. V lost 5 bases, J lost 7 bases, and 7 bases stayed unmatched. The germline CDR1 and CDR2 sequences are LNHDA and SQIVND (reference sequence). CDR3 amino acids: CASSLGQGALNEQFF. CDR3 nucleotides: TGTGCCAGTAGTTTAGGACAGGGGGCCCTTAATGAGCAGTTCTTC.

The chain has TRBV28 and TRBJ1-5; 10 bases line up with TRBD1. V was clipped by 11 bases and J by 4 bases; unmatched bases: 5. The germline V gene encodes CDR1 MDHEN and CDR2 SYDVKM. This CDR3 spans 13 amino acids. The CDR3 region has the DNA TGTGCCGGACAGGGGGAAAGAAATCAGCCCCAGCATTTT. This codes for CAGQGERNQPQHF.